This T cell receptor beta chain came from a study of glioma-infiltrating T cells. The table lists this clonotype with many counts. TCR alpha and beta CDR3 regions were amplified from RNA using iRepertoire nested multiplex PCR. TCRdb recomputed calls from the multiplex PCR reads with MiXCR, one row per CDR3 protein. This table has approximately 190,000 distinct CDR3 sequences, approximately 30% appearing once. The length of the CDR3 is 14 residues. The ends were cut back, 4 bases at V and 2 bases at J, with 9 bases in the middle. Germline V gene data show CDR1 as MNHNS and CDR2 as SASEGT. The source of this sequence is a human donor with low-grade glioma or glioblastoma, undergoing nonglioma brain surgery, or in good health (not recorded which). The V gene is TRBV6-1, the J gene TRBJ2-1; D is unresolved. Input material: glioma tissue, nonneoplastic brain tissue, or PBMCs (not recorded which). CDR3 nucleotide sequence: TGTGCCAGCAGTGTCAGCTCTCCCTACAATGAGCAGTTCTTC. It yields the protein CASSVSSPYNEQFF.